This T cell receptor (beta chain) was profiled in a study of shared clonotypes between healthy human individuals (TCRdb year 2020). Background for the entire study: Three men and two women, aged 18 to 49 years, made up the cohort. For each donor, CD4 naive and CD4 memory were each given three plates, CD8 naive was given two plates, and CD8 memory was given one plate. The study deeply sequenced blood TCR repertoires of about 5 healthy adults to estimate repertoire size and the extent of clonotype sharing between individuals. To increase sequencing depth and limit assay-specific biases, different laboratories used diverse techniques to prepare libraries and sequence TCR repertoires. Each donor's leukapheresis produced roughly between roughly 0.9 and 9 billion PBMCs. What the authors observed across the whole study: Across a handful of donors, around 5% of naive CD4, roughly 3.8% of naive CD8, 2.3% of memory CD4, and roughly 0.41% of memory CD8 clonotypes were shared. Larger estimated clonotype richness was generally found for naive subsets than for memory subsets. The genetic and exposure-history diversity represented was limited by the small number of donors. Pairwise subsampling led to the expectation that sequencing depth would affect the degree of clonotype sharing among donors. Higher generation probabilities were observed for clonotypes shared by all four sorted-subset donors than for non-shared clonotypes. Rarefaction of sorted-subset datasets indicated incomplete sequencing despite the large sequencing depth. Sampling was restricted to blood, and TCR repertoires in tissue are likely to differ from TCR repertoires in blood.

Healthy HIV-negative adults with no recently reported acute infections or vaccinations were included as donors. Only Caucasian adults living in Nashville, Tennessee, USA were represented among the donors. CD4+ T cells were enriched by magnetic negative selection, after which naive cells were positively selected on CD45RA and the negative fraction was taken as the memory subset. Blood was obtained by leukapheresis, after which PBMCs were separated by Ficoll-Histopaque density gradient centrifugation and cryopreserved in liquid nitrogen vapor phase. Analytical flow cytometry was used to check the purity and quantity of every magnetically sorted T cell population. Genomic DNA was isolated from every sorted fraction and measured by UV absorbance on a Nanodrop 2000c. This clone was seen once. There is no known antigen for this receptor. No much larger clone is present one base from it, and per-base qualities are unavailable.

Germline trimming amounts to 5 bases on V and 0 bases on J, with 10 as the count of junction bases outside the gene matches. CDR1 and CDR2, looked up from the germline V gene (reference sequence), are LNHNV and YYDKDF. CDR3 length: 18 amino acids, cysteine to phenylalanine. Kept here is only the CDR3 DNA, which spans 54 bases and is read in frame from base 1. TCR CDR3 regions were amplified from genomic DNA by multiplex PCR using the deep immunoSEQ assay. Extracted genomic DNA from each cell subset was distributed evenly across all wells of several immunoSEQ 96-well plates, and each plate was treated as a replicate. For sorted subsets, about 220 ng of genomic DNA, equivalent to tens of thousands of T cell genomes, went into each replicate PCR. Purified libraries were measured with a Qubit 3.0 fluorometer, size-checked on a Bioanalyzer 2100, and measured again with the KAPA Library Quantification kit. Every immunoSEQ 96-well plate was sequenced on a separate single-read 150-cycle Illumina NextSeq 550 flow cell. The authors processed their data as follows. Because the immunoSEQ output included only junctional sequences and no quality scores, the filtering could not be the same as the filtering used for full-length reads. To assign V/J genes and CDR3, sequences were annotated against IMGT germline references using PyIR, a Python wrapper for IgBLAST v1.9. Any read was removed if the V/J assignment was weak (E-value above 1e-6), the CDR3 was missing, or the read contained stop codons, out-of-frame junctions, or ambiguous translated residues. V3J clonotypes were defined as sequences sharing the same inferred V gene, J gene, and CDR3 amino acid sequence. Percentage overlap between repertoires was calculated by dividing the number of shared unique clonotypes by the size of the smaller repertoire. RTK rarefaction, the Chao1 estimator, and Recon v2.1 estimates of unobserved clonotypes were used to assess repertoire richness. For all TCRbeta clonotypes obtained by the gDNA method from four donors, generation probabilities were computed with OLGA. Sourced from immuneACCESS, this table was stored by TCRdb with only in-frame sequences that have V and J called. A share of the clones is absent; for the studies checked, an unresolved V gene accounts for under half, and the remainder has no known explanation. V, J and clone size derive from that table, while D and trimming were established from the DNA sequence. For this sample the table gives 2.5 million or so clones, of which approximately 90% were detected only once. The leading ten clones occupy 0.14% of the sample.

The chain is made from TRBV15 and TRBJ2-5; 12 central nucleotides agree with TRBD2. The receptor comes from a man between 18 and 35 years old in good health. Input material: naive CD4+ T cells sorted from blood. Taken with the paper, the label for cell subset or site translates to: CD45RA+ positively selected. The nucleotides are TGTGCCACCAGCCGGGTGGCTAGCGGGGGGGGGTACCAAGAGACCCAGTACTTC. Its translation reads: CATSRVASGGGYQETQYF.